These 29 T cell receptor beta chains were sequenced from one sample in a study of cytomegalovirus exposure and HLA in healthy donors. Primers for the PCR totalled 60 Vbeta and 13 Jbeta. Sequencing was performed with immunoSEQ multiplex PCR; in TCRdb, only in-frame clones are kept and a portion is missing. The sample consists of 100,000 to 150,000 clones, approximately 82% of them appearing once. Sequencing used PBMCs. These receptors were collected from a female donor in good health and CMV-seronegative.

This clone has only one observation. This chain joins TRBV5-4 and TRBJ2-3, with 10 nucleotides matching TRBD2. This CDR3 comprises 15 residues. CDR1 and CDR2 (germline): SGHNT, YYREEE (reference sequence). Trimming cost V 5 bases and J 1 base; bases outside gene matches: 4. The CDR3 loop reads CASSPTSGGTDTQYF. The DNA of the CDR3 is TGTGCCAGCAGTCCCACTAGCGGGGGCACAGATACGCAGTATTTT.

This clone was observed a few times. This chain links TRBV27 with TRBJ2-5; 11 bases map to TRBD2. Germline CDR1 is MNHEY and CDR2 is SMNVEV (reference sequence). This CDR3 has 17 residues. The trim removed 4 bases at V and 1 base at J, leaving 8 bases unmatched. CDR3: CASSSFGTSGPQETQYF. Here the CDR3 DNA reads TGTGCCAGCAGTTCCTTCGGGACTAGCGGTCCCCAAGAGACCCAGTACTTC.

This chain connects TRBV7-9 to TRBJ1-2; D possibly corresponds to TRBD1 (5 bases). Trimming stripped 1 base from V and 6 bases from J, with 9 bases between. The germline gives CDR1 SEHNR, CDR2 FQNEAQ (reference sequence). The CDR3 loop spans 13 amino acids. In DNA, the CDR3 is TGTGCCAGCAGCTTAGGGCAGGGTCATGGCTACACCTTC. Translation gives CASSLGQGHGYTF.

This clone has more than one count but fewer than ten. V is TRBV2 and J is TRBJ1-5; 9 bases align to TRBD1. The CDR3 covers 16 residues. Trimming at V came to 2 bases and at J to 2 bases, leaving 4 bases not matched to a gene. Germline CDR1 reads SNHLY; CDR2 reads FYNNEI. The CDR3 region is CASSEWGTGRNQPQHF. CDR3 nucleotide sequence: TGTGCCAGCAGTGAATGGGGGACAGGGCGCAATCAGCCCCAGCATTTT.

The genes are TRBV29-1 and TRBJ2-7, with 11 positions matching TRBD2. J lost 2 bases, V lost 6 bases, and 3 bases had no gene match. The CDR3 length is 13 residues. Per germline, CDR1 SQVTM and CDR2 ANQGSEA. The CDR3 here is CSVRLAGPYEQYF. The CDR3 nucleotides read TGCAGCGTCAGACTAGCGGGGCCCTACGAGCAGTACTTC.

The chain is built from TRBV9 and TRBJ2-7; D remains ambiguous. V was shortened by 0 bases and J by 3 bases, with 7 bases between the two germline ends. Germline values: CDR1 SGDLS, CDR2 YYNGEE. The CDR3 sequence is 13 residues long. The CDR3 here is CASSVVSGYEQYF. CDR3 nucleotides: TGTGCCAGCAGCGTAGTGTCAGGCTACGAGCAGTACTTC. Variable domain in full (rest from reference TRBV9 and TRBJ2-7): DSGVTQTPKHLITATGQRVTLRCSPRSGDLSVYWYQQSLDQGLQFLIQYYNGEERAKGNILERFSAQQFPDLHSELNLSSLELGDSALYFCASSVVSGYEQYFGPGTRLTVT.

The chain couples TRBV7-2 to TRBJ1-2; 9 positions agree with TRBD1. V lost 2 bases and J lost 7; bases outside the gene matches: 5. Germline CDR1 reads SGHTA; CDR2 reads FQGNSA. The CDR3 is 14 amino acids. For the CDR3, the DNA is TGTGCCAGCAGCTTAAACAGGGGGCTCGTTGGCTACACCTTC. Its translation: CASSLNRGLVGYTF.

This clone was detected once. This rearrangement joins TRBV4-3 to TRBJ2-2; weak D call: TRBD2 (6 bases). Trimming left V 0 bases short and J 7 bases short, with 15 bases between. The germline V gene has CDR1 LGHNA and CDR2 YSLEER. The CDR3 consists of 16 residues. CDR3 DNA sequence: TGCGCCAGCAGCCAAGAAGGGACTCCTGGGCTCGGGGAGCTGTTTTTT. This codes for CASSQEGTPGLGELFF.

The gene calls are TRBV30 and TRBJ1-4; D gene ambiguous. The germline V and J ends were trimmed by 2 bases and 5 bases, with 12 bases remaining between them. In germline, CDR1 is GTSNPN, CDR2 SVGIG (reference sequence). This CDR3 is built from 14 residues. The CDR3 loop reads CAWSLRVGNEKLFF. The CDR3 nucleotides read TGTGCCTGGAGTTTGAGGGTTGGGAATGAAAAACTGTTTTTT.

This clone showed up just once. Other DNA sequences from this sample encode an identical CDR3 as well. CDR3 sequence reads: CASSLGQAEAFF. The CDR3 DNA reads TGCGCCAGCAGCTTGGGCCAGGCTGAAGCTTTCTTT. The chain uses TRBV5-1 and TRBJ1-1; D unclear. The CDR3 is 12 amino acids. Deletions cut 0 bases from V and 6 bases from J, with 6 bases between. Germline CDR1 SGHRS, CDR2 YFSETQ. Full variable domain (rest looked up from reference TRBV5-1 and TRBJ1-1): KAGVTQTPRYLIKTRGQQVTLSCSPISGHRSVSWYQQTPGQGLQFLFEYFSETQRNKGNFPGRFSGRQFSNSRSEMNVSTLELGDSALYLCASSLGQAEAFFGQGTRLTVV.

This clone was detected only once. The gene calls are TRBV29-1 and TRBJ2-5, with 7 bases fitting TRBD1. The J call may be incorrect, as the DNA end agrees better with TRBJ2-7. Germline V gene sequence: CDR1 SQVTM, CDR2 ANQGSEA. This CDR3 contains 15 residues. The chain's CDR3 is CSVVGTEQESYEQYF. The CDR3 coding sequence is TGCAGCGTTGTGGGGACAGAGCAAGAATCCTACGAGCAGTACTTC.

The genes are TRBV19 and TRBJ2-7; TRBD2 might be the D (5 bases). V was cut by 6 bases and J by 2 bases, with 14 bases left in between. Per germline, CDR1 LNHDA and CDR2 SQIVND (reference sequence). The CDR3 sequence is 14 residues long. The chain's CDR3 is CASSRTFVTYEQYF. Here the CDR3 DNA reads TGTGCCAGTAGCCGGACTTTTGTTACCTACGAGCAGTACTTC.

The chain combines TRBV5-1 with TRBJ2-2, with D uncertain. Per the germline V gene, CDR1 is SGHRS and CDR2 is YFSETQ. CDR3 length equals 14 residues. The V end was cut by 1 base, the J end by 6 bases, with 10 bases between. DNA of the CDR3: TGCGCCAGCAGCTTGAATAGCTGGGCCGGGGAGCTGTTTTTT. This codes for CASSLNSWAGELFF.

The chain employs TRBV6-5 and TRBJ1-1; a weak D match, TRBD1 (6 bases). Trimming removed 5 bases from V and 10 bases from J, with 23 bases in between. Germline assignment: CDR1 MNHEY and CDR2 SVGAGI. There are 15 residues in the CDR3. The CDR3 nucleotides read TGTGCCAGCAGTCTCCGGCAGGGGCCCCAATTGGTAGCTTTCTTT. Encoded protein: CASSLRQGPQLVAFF.

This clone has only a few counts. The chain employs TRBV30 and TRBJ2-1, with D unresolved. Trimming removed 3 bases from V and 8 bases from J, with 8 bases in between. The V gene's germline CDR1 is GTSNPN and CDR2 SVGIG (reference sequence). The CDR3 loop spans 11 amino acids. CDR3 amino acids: CAWSRQYEQFF. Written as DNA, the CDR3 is TGTGCCTGGAGCCGCCAGTATGAGCAGTTCTTC.

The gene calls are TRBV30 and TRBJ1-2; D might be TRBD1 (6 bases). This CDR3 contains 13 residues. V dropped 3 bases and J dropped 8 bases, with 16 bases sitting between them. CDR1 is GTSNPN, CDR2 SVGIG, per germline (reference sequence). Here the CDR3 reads CAWRNRENKGYTF. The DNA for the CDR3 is TGTGCCTGGAGGAACAGGGAAAACAAGGGCTACACCTTC.

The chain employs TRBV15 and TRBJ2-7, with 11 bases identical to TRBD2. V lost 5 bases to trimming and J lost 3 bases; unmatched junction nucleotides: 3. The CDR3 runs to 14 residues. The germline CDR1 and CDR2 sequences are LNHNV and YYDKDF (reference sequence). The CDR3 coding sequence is TGTGCCACCAGCGGTACTAGCGGGAGCTACGAGCAGTACTTC. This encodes CATSGTSGSYEQYF.

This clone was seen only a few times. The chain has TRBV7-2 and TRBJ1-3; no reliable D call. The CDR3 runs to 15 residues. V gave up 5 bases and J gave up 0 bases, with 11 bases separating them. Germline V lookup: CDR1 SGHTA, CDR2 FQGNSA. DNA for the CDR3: TGTGCCAGCAGCCAGCAGGCCCGCTCTGGAAACACCATATATTTT. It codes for CASSQQARSGNTIYF.

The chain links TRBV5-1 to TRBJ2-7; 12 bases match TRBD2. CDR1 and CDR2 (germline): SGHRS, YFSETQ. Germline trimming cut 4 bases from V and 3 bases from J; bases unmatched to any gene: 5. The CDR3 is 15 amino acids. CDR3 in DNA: TGCGCCAGCAGCCTGGGACTAGCGGGTTACTACGAGCAGTACTTC. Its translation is CASSLGLAGYYEQYF.

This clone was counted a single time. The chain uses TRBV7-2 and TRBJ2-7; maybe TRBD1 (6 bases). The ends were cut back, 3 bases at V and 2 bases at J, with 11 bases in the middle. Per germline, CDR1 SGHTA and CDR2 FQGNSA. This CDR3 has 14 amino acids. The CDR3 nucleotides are TGTGCCAGCAGCTTGATAGGGGGTGCCTACGAGCAGTACTTC. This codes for CASSLIGGAYEQYF.

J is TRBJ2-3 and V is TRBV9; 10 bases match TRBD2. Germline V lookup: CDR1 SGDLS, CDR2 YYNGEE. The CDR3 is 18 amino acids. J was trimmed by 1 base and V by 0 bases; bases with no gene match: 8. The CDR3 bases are TGTGCCAGCAGCGTAGGGCGGAGCGGGAGGGGTGGCACAGATACGCAGTATTTT. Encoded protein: CASSVGRSGRGGTDTQYF.

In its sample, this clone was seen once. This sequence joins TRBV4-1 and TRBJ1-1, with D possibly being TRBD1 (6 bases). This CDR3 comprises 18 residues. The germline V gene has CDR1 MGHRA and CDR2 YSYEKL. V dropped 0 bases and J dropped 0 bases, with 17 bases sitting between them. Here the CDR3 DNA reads TGCGCCAGCAGCCAAGATATTCTTCGGGACATCATGAACACTGAAGCTTTCTTT. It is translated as CASSQDILRDIMNTEAFF.

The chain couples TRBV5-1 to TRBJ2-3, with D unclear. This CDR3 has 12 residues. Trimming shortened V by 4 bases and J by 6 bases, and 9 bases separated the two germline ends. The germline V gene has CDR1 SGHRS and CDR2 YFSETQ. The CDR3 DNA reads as TGCGCCAGCAGCAAAAACATGGATACGCAGTATTTT. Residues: CASSKNMDTQYF.

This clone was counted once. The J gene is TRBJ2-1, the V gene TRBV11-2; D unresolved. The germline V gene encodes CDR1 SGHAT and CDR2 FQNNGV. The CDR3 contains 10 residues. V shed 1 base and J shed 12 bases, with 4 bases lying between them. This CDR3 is CASSLGGQFF. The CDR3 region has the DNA TGTGCCAGCAGCTTAGGAGGGCAGTTCTTC.

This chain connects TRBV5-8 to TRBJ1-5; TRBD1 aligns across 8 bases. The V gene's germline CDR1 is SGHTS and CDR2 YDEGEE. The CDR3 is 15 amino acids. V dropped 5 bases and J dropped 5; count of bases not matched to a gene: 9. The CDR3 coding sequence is TGTGCCAGCAGGCCCGGGACAGGCCTTTATCAGCCCCAGCATTTT. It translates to CASRPGTGLYQPQHF.

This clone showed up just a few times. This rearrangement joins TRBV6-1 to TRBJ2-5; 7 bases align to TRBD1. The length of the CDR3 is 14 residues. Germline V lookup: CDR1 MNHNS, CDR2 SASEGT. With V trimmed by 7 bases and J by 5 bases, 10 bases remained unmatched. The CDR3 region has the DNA TGTGCCAGCACAAAGACAGGGTCTGGGGAGACCCAGTACTTC. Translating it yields CASTKTGSGETQYF.

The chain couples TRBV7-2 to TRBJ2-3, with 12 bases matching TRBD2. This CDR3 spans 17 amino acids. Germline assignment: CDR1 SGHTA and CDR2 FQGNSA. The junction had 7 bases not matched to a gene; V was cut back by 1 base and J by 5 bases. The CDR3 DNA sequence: TGTGCCAGCAGCTTAGATCGACTAGCGGGAGCTGTAGATACGCAGTATTTT. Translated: CASSLDRLAGAVDTQYF.

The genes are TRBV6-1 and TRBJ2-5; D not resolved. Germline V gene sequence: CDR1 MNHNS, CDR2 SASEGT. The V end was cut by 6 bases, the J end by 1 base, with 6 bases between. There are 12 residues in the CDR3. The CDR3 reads CASRRVQETQYF. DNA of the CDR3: TGTGCCAGCAGGAGAGTCCAAGAGACCCAGTACTTC.

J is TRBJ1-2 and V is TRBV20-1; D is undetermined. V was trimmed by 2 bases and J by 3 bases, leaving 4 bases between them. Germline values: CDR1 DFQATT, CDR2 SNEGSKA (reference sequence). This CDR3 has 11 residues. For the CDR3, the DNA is TGCAGTGCTAGACAGGACTATGGCTACACCTTC. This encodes CSARQDYGYTF.